A selection of T cell receptor beta chains follows, all from one sample in a study of T cells in localized non-small cell lung cancer. Here immunoSEQ multiplex PCR was the method, and the copy in TCRdb shows in-frame clones only, minus some. This table has over a thousand clones, 25% to 30% appearing once. The sample was normal lung tissue next to the tumor, taken before any cancer treatment. The receptor source for this set is a woman aged 40-70 years with stage I squamous cell lung carcinoma. Both conserved end residues are part of each CDR3. D genes are given only for firm matches. The size of a clone is reported for some rows only, either as once, few or many, or as a class for expanded clones.

J gene | clone size | V gene | D gene | CDR3 protein | CDR3 DNA
TRBJ1-5 | NA | TRBV18 | TRBD1 | CASSPETGRLTQHF | TGTGCCAGCTCACCCGAGACAGGGAGGTTAACCCAGCATTTT
TRBJ2-7 | NA | TRBV5-1 | NA | CASSLVSGDYEQYF | TGCGCCAGCAGCTTGGTCTCAGGAGACTACGAGCAGTACTTC
TRBJ1-2 | NA | TRBV28 | TRBD1 | CASSLGTGSLPNGYTF | TGTGCCAGCAGTTTAGGGACAGGGTCCCTCCCGAATGGCTACACCTTC
TRBJ1-1 | few | TRBV10-3 | TRBD1 | CAISESLDRATEAFF | TGTGCCATCAGTGAGTCGCTCGACAGGGCCACTGAAGCTTTCTTT
TRBJ1-3 | NA | TRBV6-8 | NA | CASSYGGFGNTIYF | TGTGCCAGCAGTTACGGAGGTTTTGGAAACACCATATATTTT
TRBJ1-1 | NA | TRBV18 | TRBD1 | CASSPSRQGVGTEAFF | TGTGCCAGCTCACCCAGCAGACAGGGGGTAGGGACTGAAGCTTTCTTT
TRBJ1-2 | few | TRBV18 | NA | CASSPLDGNYGYTF | TGTGCCAGCTCACCATTGGACGGCAACTATGGCTACACCTTC
TRBJ2-7 | few | TRBV14 | TRBD2 | CASSHKGLAGEEQYF | TGTGCCAGCAGCCATAAAGGGTTAGCGGGAGAGGAGCAGTACTTC
TRBJ2-1 | NA | TRBV19 | TRBD2 | CATSSGIDTYNEQFF | TGTGCCACCTCGAGCGGGATAGACACCTACAATGAGCAGTTCTTC
TRBJ2-1 | few | TRBV9 | TRBD2 | CASSVGTRYNEQFF | TGTGCCAGCAGCGTAGGGACTAGGTACAATGAGCAGTTCTTC
TRBJ2-1 | NA | TRBV19 | NA | CASSIYSANEQFF | TGTGCCAGTAGTATTTATAGCGCCAATGAGCAGTTCTTC